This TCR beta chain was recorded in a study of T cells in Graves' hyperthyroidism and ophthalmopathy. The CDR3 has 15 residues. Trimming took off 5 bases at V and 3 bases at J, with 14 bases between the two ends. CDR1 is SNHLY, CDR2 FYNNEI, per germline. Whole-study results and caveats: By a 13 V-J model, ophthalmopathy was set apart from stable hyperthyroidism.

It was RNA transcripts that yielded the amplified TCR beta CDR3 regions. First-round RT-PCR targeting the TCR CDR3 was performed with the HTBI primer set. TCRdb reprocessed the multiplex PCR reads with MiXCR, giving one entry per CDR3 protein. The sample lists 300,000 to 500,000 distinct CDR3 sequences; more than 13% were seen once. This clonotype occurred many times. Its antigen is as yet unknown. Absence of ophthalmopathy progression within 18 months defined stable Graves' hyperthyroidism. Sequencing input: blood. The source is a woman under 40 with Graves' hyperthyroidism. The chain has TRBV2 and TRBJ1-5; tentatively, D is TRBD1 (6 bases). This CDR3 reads CASSRRGQDNQPQHF. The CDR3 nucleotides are TGTGCCAGCAGTAGACGGGGACAAGACAATCAGCCCCAGCATTTT.